This T cell receptor (beta chain) was profiled in a study of CD8+ T cells in alopecia areata. Study overall: For treated patients, severity scores reflected the percentage of scalp area affected. Study-wide findings and caveats: Scalp sequencing captures resident alphabeta T cells of normal skin too. Across lesional scalp, and particularly alopecia totalis/universalis, clonality surpassed that of normal scalp. Scalp clonality, together with expanded CD8+ clones among the top 100, fell significantly with tofacitinib.

Following RNA extraction, reverse transcription yielded cDNA that acted as the sequencing template. The repertoire was sequenced with immunoSEQ multiplex PCR; TCRdb's copy has only in-frame clones and lacks some. The repertoire holds about 160,000 clones, with around three fifths as singletons. The treatment was: oral pan-JAK inhibitor, 5-10 mg twice daily. This clone was counted ten times or more. No antigen is known for it. CDR1 is ENHRY and CDR2 is SYGVKD in the germline V gene. V was pared by 3 bases and J by 4 bases, with 12 bases between. The CDR3 contains 14 residues. The sequencing here drew on CD4+ T cells sorted from blood, taken at week 4, from a patient treated with tofacitinib. This sequence originates from a human donor with alopecia areata. This sequence joins TRBV10-3 and TRBJ1-2, with D perhaps matching TRBD1 (6 bases). CDR3 residues: CAISDDRRSYGYTF. Written as DNA, the CDR3 is TGTGCCATCAGTGACGACAGGCGATCCTATGGCTACACCTTC.